The 6 T cell receptor beta chains reported below all come from one sample, sequenced in a study of blood T cell repertoires in COVID-19. TCRdb's copy holds only in-frame clones and misses some; the assay was immunoSEQ multiplex PCR. The sample yields tens of thousands of clones, 88% seen once. The specimen was peripheral blood. Receptors originate from a human donor in a cohort sampled during active COVID-19.

This clone was seen once. The chain links TRBV28 to TRBJ1-1; no clear D. CDR3 length equals 12 residues. Trimming stripped 7 bases from V and 4 bases from J, with 10 bases between. Germline values: CDR1 MDHEN, CDR2 SYDVKM. This CDR3 is CASKEGATEAFF. In DNA, the CDR3 is TGTGCCAGCAAGGAGGGAGCCACTGAAGCTTTCTTT.

Ten or more counts support this clone. V and J are TRBV5-1 and TRBJ2-1; TRBD2 might be the D (5 bases). Trimming removed 4 bases from V and 6 bases from J, with 11 bases in between. Germline CDR1 is SGHRS and CDR2 is YFSETQ. CDR3 size: 13 residues. CDR3 coding DNA: TGCGCCAGCAGCCCCGCACTAGGCAATGAGCAGTTCTTC. Translating gives CASSPALGNEQFF.

The CDR3: CASREGQGHEKLFF. CDR3 bases: TGTGCCAGCAGGGAGGGACAGGGCCATGAAAAACTGTTTTTT. The V gene is TRBV2, the J gene TRBJ1-4, with TRBD1 identical over 9 bases. V was pared by 6 bases and J by 6 bases, with 5 bases of the junction left unmatched. Germline V gives CDR1 SNHLY, CDR2 FYNNEI. There are 14 residues in the CDR3.

The chain has TRBV2 and TRBJ2-1; D is perhaps TRBD2 (5 bases). Germline assignment: CDR1 SNHLY and CDR2 FYNNEI. The CDR3 is 15 residues long. V lost 2 bases and J lost 0, with 8 bases in between. CDR3 DNA: TGTGCCAGCAGTGAAAACGGGGTCTCCTACAATGAGCAGTTCTTC. The encoded protein is CASSENGVSYNEQFF.

V is TRBV5-1 and J is TRBJ2-7; TRBD1 matches at 7 bases. The CDR3 has 14 amino acids. Trimming cost V 0 bases and J 0 bases; bases outside gene matches: 0. CDR1 is SGHRS, CDR2 YFSETQ, per germline. CDR3 bases: TGCGCCAGCAGCTTGGAGGGGGCCTCCTACGAGCAGTACTTC. Residues: CASSLEGASYEQYF.

The J gene is TRBJ2-1, the V gene TRBV7-6; D perhaps matches TRBD2 (5 bases). The length of the CDR3 is 16 residues. V dropped 2 bases and J dropped 5 bases, with 16 bases sitting between them. From germline, CDR1 is SGHVS and CDR2 FNYEAQ. The CDR3 reads CASSLQTLRGHNEQFF. The CDR3 DNA is TGTGCCAGCAGCTTACAGACACTCCGGGGTCACAATGAGCAGTTCTTC.